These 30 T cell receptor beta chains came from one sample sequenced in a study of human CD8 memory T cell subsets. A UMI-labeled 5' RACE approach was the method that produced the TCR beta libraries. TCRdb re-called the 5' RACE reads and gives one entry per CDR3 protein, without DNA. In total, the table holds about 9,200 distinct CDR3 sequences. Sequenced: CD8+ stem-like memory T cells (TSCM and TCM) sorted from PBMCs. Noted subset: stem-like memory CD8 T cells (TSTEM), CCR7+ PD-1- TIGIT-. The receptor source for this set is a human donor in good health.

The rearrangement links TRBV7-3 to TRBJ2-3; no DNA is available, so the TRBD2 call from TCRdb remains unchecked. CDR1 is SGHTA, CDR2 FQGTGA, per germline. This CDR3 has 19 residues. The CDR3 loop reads CASSSPGLAGDLIADTQYF. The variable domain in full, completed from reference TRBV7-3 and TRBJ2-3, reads GAGVSQTPSNKVTEKGKYVELRCDPISGHTALYWYRQSLGQGPEFLIYFQGTGAADDSGLPNDRFFAVRPEGSVSTLKIQRTERGDSAVYLCASSSPGLAGDLIADTQYFGPGTRLTVL.

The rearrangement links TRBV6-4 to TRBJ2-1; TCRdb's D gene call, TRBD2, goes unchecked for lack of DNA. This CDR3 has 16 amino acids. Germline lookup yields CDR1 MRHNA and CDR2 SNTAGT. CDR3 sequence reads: CASSDSPGLATNEQFF.

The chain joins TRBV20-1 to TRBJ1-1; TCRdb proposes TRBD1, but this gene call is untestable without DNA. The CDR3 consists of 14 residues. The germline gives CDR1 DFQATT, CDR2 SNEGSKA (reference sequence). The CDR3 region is CSARVPGDLAEAFF.

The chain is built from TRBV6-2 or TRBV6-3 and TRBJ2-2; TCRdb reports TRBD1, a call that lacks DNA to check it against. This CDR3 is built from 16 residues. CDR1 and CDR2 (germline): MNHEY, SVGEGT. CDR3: CASSCDRDSETGELFF.

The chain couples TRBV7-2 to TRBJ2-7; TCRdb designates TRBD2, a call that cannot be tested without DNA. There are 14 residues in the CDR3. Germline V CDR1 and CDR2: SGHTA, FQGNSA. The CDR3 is CASSLASGTYEQYF. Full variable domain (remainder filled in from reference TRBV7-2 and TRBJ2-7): GAGVSQSPSNKVTEKGKDVELRCDPISGHTALYWYRQSLGQGLEFLIYFQGNSAPDKSGLPSDRFSAERTGGSVSTLTIQRTQQEDSAVYLCASSLASGTYEQYFGPGTRLTVT.

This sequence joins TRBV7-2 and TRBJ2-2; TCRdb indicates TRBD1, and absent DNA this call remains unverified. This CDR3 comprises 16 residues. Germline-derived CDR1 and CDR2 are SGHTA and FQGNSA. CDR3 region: CASSPRTGTNTGELFF.

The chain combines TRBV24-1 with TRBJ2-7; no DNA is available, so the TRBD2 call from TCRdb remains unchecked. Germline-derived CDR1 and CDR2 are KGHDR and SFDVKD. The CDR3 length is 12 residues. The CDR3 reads CATSDEGIEQYF.

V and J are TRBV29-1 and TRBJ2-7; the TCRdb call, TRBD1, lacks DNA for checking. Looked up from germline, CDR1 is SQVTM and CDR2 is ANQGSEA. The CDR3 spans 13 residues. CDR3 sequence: CSVATGANFEQYF.

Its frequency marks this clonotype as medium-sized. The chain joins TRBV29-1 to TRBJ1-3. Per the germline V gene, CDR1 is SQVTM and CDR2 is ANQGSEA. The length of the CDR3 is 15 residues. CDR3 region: CSVEDLETSGNTIYF.

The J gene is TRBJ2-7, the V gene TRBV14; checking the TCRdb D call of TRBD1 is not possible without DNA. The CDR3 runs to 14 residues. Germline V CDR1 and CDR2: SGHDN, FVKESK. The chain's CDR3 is CASSPGQGPYEQYF.

CDR3 amino acids: CASRSSGEMGTEAFF. The chain couples TRBV6-2 or TRBV6-3 to TRBJ1-1; TCRdb returns TRBD1, unconfirmable since there is no DNA. CDR3 size: 15 residues. Germline CDR1 MNHEY, CDR2 SVGEGT.

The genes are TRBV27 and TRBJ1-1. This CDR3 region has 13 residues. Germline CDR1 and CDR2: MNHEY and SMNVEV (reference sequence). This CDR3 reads CASSLSWGTEAFF.

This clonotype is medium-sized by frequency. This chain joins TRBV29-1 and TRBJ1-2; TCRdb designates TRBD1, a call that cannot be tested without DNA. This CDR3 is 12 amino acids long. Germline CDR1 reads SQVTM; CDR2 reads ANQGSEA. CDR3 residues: CSVEYQGYGYTF.

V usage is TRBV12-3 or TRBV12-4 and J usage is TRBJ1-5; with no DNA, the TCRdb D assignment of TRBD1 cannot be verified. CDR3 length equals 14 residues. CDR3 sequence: CASSFTGGSQPQHF.

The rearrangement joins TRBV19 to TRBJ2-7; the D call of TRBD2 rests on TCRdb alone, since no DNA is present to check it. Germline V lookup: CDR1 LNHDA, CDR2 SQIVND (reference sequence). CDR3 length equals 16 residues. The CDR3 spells CASSGGLAGDIYEQYF. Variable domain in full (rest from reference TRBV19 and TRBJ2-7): DGGITQSPKYLFRKEGQNVTLSCEQNLNHDAMYWYRQDPGQGLRLIYYSQIVNDFQKGDIAEGYSVSREKKESFPLTVTSAQKNPTAFYLCASSGGLAGDIYEQYFGPGTRLTVT.

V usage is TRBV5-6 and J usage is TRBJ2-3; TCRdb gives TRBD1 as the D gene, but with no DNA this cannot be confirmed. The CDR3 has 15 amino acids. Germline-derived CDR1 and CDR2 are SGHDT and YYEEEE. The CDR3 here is CASSFGRGPADTQYF.

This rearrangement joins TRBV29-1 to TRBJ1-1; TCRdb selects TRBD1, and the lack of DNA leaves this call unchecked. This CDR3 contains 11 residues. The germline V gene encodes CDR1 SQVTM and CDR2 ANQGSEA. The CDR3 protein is CSVLRGDEAFF.

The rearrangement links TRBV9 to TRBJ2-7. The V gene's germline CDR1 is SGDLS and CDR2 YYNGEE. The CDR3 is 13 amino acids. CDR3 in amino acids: CASSVDYRDLQYF.

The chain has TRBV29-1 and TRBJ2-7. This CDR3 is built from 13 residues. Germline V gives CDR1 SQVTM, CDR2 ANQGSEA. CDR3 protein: CSVRTGSSYEQYF.

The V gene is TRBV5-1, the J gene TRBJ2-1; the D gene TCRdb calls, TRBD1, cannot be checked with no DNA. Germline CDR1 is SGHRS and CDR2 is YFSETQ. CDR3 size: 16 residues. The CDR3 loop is CASSLQQGRFGNEQFF. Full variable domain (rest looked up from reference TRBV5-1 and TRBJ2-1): KAGVTQTPRYLIKTRGQQVTLSCSPISGHRSVSWYQQTPGQGLQFLFEYFSETQRNKGNFPGRFSGRQFSNSRSEMNVSTLELGDSALYLCASSLQQGRFGNEQFFGPGTRLTVL.

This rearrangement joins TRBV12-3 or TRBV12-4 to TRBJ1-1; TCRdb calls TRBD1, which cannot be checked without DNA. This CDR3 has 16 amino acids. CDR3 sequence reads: CASRINTLGVNTEAFF.

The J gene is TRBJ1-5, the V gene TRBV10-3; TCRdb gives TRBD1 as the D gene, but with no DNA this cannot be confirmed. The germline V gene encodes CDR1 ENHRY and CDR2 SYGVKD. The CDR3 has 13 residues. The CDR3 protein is CAISKQGAEPQHF.

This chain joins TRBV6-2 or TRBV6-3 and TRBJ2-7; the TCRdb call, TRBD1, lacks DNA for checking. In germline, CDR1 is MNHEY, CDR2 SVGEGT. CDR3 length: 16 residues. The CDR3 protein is CASSYASGTPDYEQYF.

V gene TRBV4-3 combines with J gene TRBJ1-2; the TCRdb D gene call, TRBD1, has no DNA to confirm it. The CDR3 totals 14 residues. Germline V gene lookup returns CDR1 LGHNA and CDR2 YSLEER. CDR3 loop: CASSQDRQGDGYTF.

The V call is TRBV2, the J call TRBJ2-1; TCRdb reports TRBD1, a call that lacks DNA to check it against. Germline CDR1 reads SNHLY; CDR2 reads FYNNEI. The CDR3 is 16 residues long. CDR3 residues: CASSEYRDIAYNEQFF.

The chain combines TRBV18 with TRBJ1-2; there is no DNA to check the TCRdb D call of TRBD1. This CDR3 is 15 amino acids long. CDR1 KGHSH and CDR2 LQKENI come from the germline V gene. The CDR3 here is CASSPNKGAGYGYTF.

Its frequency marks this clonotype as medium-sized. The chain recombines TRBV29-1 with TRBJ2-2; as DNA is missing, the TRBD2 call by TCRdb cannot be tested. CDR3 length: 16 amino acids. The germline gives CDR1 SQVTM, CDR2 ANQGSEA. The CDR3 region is CSVEDRQSSNTGELFF.

The CDR3 loop is CASSLATGVGNIQYF. V usage is TRBV7-2 and J usage is TRBJ2-4; TCRdb selects TRBD1, and the lack of DNA leaves this call unchecked. The germline gives CDR1 SGHTA, CDR2 FQGNSA. The length of the CDR3 is 15 residues.

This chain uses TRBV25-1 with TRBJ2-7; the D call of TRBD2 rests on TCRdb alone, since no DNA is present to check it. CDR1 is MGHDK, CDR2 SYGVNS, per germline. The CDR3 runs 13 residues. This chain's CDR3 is CASSLAGEYEQYF.

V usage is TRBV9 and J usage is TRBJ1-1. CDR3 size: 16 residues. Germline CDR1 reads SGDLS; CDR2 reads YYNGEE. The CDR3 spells CASSVVGRAQNTEAFF. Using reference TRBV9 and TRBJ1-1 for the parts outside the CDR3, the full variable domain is DSGVTQTPKHLITATGQRVTLRCSPRSGDLSVYWYQQSLDQGLQFLIQYYNGEERAKGNILERFSAQQFPDLHSELNLSSLELGDSALYFCASSVVGRAQNTEAFFGQGTRLTVV.